The 2 T cell receptor beta chains reported below all come from one sample, sequenced in a study of read filtering for tumor transcriptome and immune sequencing. Molecular barcoded adaptors covering alpha/delta and beta/gamma chains were used on roughly 400 ng RNA. TCRdb passed the reads through MiXCR, listing each CDR3 protein once. The top ten hold 8% to 13% of the sample, which has 100,000 to 150,000 distinct CDR3 sequences, under 15% seen once. Sample: a population of CD138-negative cells sorted from bone marrow. The source of these receptors is a donor over 35 with multiple myeloma.

Comment on this clonotype: In this CDR3 the conserved last residue, phenylalanine or tryptophan, is missing, so a read error is likely. This sequence joins TRBV6-5 and TRBJ2-7, with 7 bases fitting TRBD2. This CDR3 is 12 amino acids long. V shed 5 bases and J 5 bases; nucleotides not matched to a gene: 3. Germline V gives CDR1 MNHEY, CDR2 SVGAGI. CDR3 sequence (DNA): TGTGCCAGCAGTATCGGGGGGAACGAGCAGTACCTC. This gives the protein CASSIGGNEQYL.

By sample share, this clonotype is medium-sized. This rearrangement joins TRBV20-1 to TRBJ2-7, with TRBD2 matching over 8 bases. Trimming at V came to 5 bases and at J to 0 bases, leaving 12 bases not matched to a gene. Looked up from germline, CDR1 is DFQATT and CDR2 is SNEGSKA (reference sequence). The CDR3 runs to 16 residues. The CDR3 is CSAPTPLADYSYEQYF. CDR3 sequence (DNA): TGCAGTGCTCCGACCCCACTAGCGGACTACTCCTACGAGCAGTACTTC.